Below are 6 T cell receptor beta chains sequenced from a single sample in a study of CD8+CD57+ T cells in acquired aplastic anemia. The study profiled TCR beta VDJ and CDR3 using genomic DNA as template. TCRdb reprocessed the reads with MiXCR, giving one entry per CDR3 protein. The sample comprises about 220,000 distinct CDR3 sequences, more than 40% of which are singletons, and roughly 8% rests with the top ten. It was patients with CD8+CD57+ cell expansion by flow cytometry who were chosen for sequencing. Sequenced sample: sorted CD4+, CD8+, or CD8+CD57+ T cells (not recorded which) from PBMCs. These receptor sequences come from a human donor with aplastic anemia.

This clonotype was picked up many times. V gene TRBV5-6 combines with J gene TRBJ1-1, with D unclear. V dropped 4 bases and J dropped 0 bases, with 13 bases sitting between them. This CDR3 is 15 amino acids long. The germline gives CDR1 SGHDT, CDR2 YYEEEE. CDR3 DNA: TGTGCCAGCAGCATTGGTAGACACCTGAACACTGAAGCTTTCTTT. Translation gives CASSIGRHLNTEAFF.

The gene calls are TRBV6-1 and TRBJ2-1, with D possibly being TRBD2 (8 bases). Deletions cut 8 bases from V and 4 bases from J, with 30 bases between. The CDR3 runs 19 residues. Germline V gives CDR1 MNHNS, CDR2 SASEGT. CDR3 bases: TGTGCCAGCGGGGGGGACAGTTCCGGGGCTAGCGGGCCATACAATGAGCAGTTCTTC. Protein product: CASGGDSSGASGPYNEQFF.

This clonotype was detected ten times or more. The CDR3 loop reads CASTKSDHRANTEAFF. The CDR3 DNA reads as TGTGCCAGTACCAAAAGCGATCACCGAGCGAACACTGAAGCTTTCTTT. The chain has TRBV19 and TRBJ1-1; D unresolved. CDR3 length equals 16 residues. The ends were cut back, 7 bases at V and 1 base at J, with 19 bases in the middle. The germline V gene encodes CDR1 LNHDA and CDR2 SQIVND (reference sequence).

Remarks on this clonotype: This may stem from a read error, because a much larger clone lies one nucleotide away. This CDR3 reads CASGLEGRVSYNEQFF. The CDR3, as DNA: TGTGCCAGCGGCTTAGAGGGCCGGGTATCCTACAATGAGCAGTTCTTC. The chain couples TRBV7-3 to TRBJ2-1; TRBD2 is a possible D gene (5 bases). The CDR3 covers 16 residues. The V gene's germline CDR1 is SGHTA and CDR2 FQGTGA.

The rearrangement joins TRBV20-1 to TRBJ1-3; D is ambiguous. The CDR3 has 13 residues. Germline assignment: CDR1 DFQATT and CDR2 SNEGSKA (reference sequence). Trimming cost V 3 bases and J 4 bases, with 10 bases left between them. The CDR3, as DNA: TGCAGTGCTAGGGAAGCAGCCGGAAACACCATATATTTT. Translation gives CSAREAAGNTIYF.

At least ten counts were recorded for this clonotype. The chain uses TRBV2 and TRBJ2-1; possibly TRBD2 for D (6 bases). Germline CDR1 SNHLY, CDR2 FYNNEI. This CDR3 comprises 23 residues. Trimming cost V 6 bases and J 7 bases, with 43 bases left between them. This CDR3 is CASRDPRLVPRWRERGTANEQFF. The CDR3 DNA reads TGTGCCAGCAGGGACCCCCGCCTAGTGCCTCGGTGGCGGGAAAGAGGTACGGCAAATGAGCAGTTCTTC.